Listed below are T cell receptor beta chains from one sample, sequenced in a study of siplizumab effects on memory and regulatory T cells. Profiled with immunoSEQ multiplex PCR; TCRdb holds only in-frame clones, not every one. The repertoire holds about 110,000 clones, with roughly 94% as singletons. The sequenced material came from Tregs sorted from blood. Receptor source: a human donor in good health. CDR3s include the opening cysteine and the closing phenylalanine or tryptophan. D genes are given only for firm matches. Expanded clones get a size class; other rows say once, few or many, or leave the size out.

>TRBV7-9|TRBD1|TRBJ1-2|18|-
TGTGCCAGCAGCTTAGCGCTGGGGACAGGGAACTTCCTACATGGCTACACCTTC
CASSLALGTGNFLHGYTF
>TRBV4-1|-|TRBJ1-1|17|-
TGCGCCAGCAGCCAAGACCCGGGGGGGGGCACGAACACTGAAGCTTTCTTT
CASSQDPGGGTNTEAFF
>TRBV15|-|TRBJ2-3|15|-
TGTGCCACCGTTACAGGTTTACGAAGCACAGATACGCAGTATTTT
CATVTGLRSTDTQYF
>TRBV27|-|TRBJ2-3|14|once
TGTGCCATAAGCAGGGGGGCTTGGGCAGATACGCAGTATTTT
CAISRGAWADTQYF
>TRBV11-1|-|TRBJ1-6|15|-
TGTGCCAGCAGCCAGAAACGACAAGATAATTCACCCCTCCACTTT
CASSQKRQDNSPLHF
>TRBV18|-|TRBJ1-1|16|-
TGTGCCAGCTCCCTTAACCTACAGGGAGGGGACACTGAAGCTTTCTTT
CASSLNLQGGDTEAFF
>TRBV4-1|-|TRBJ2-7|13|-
TGCGCCAGCAGCCAAGGGCTTCAGCACGAGCAGTACTTC
CASSQGLQHEQYF
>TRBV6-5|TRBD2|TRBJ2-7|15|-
TGTGCCAGCAGTAGCTCGGGACTAGCGGACTACGAGCAGTACTTC
CASSSSGLADYEQYF
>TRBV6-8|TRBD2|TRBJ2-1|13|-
TGTCCGTTACGGGGGGGTTCCTACAATGAGCAGTTCTTC
CPLRGGSYNEQFF
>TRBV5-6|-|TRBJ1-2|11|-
TGTGCCAGCAGCTTGATGGGTAGCTACACCTTC
CASSLMGSYTF
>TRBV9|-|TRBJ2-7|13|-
TGTGCCAGCAGCGTAGGACATTCGCGCGAGCAGTACTTC
CASSVGHSREQYF
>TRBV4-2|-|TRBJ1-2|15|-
TGTGCCAGCAGCCCGACCTCTCGGGACACCTATGGCTACACCTTC
CASSPTSRDTYGYTF
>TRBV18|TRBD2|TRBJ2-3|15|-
TGTGCCAGCTCACCACCCGCGGGAGCGGTAGATACGCAGTATTTT
CASSPPAGAVDTQYF
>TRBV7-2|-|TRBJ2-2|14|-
TGTGCCAGCAGCAAATATACGAACACCGGGGAGCTGTTTTTT
CASSKYTNTGELFF
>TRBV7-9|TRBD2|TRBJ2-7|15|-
TGTGCCAGCAGCCTTGGACTAGCGCCAACCTACGAGCAGTACTTC
CASSLGLAPTYEQYF
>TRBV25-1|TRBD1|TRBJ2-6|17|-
TGTGCCAGCACCCCGGGACAGGGAAACTCTGGGGCCAACGTCCTGACTTTC
CASTPGQGNSGANVLTF